These 9 T cell receptor beta chains came from one sample sequenced in a study of cytomegalovirus exposure and HLA in healthy donors. The PCR ran on 60 Vbeta and 13 Jbeta primers. Produced via immunoSEQ multiplex PCR; TCRdb's table is partial and in-frame only. The sample contains 120,000 or so clones, about 75% of which appear only once. Material for sequencing was PBMCs. All receptors come from a man aged 60 to 75 in good health and CMV-seropositive.

The rearrangement links TRBV28 to TRBJ1-1; D uncertain. V lost 7 bases and J 6 bases, leaving 9 bases between the germline ends. The CDR3 runs 11 residues. CDR1 is MDHEN and CDR2 is SYDVKM in the germline V gene. DNA of the CDR3: TGTGCCAGCACACGGGTCGCTGAAGCTTTCTTT. Its protein is CASTRVAEAFF.

This clone showed up just a few times. A far larger clone is just one base off, so this is likely a read error. The same CDR3 arises from other DNA sequences in this sample as well. The rearrangement joins TRBV6-1 to TRBJ1-5; D gene uncertain. The germline CDR1 and CDR2 sequences are MNHNS and SASEGT. The CDR3 sequence is 14 residues long. The CDR3 here is CASSEGEANQPQHF. DNA of the CDR3: TGTGCCAGCAGTGAAGGGGAGGCCAATCAGCCCCAGCATTTC.

The gene calls are TRBV5-1 and TRBJ2-2, with 7 positions matching TRBD1. Trimming removed 0 bases from V and 1 base from J; junction bases left unmatched: 3. The CDR3 has 16 residues. CDR1 and CDR2 from the germline V gene are SGHRS and YFSETQ. The DNA of the CDR3 is TGCGCCAGCAGCTTGGATCCAGGGGGGAACACCGGGGAGCTGTTTTTT. Translated, it gives CASSLDPGGNTGELFF.

J is TRBJ1-3 and V is TRBV5-5; TRBD1 matches at 8 bases. The CDR3 loop spans 16 amino acids. The trim removed 5 bases at V and 4 bases at J, leaving 11 bases unmatched. CDR1 SGHKS and CDR2 YYEKEE come from the germline V gene (reference sequence). CDR3 DNA sequence: TGTGCCAGCAGACCGGGACAGGCTACGGGGGGAAACACCATATATTTT. Amino acids: CASRPGQATGGNTIYF.

This chain uses TRBV29-1 with TRBJ1-2, with a tentative D call TRBD1 (6 bases). V was clipped by 4 bases and J by 4 bases, with 13 bases between them. In germline, CDR1 is SQVTM, CDR2 ANQGSEA. The CDR3 sequence is 13 residues long. The DNA for the CDR3 is TGCAGCGTTGTTGGGGGGGCCGGCTATGGCTACACCTTC. Protein sequence: CSVVGGAGYGYTF.

This clone was detected a few times. In DNA form, the CDR3 reads TGTGCCAGCAGCACCGGGACATTGAACACTGAAGCTTTCTTT. It codes for CASSTGTLNTEAFF. V is TRBV9 and J is TRBJ1-1, with D perhaps TRBD1 (6 bases). The V gene's germline CDR1 is SGDLS and CDR2 YYNGEE. The CDR3 length is 14 residues. Trimming stripped 4 bases from V and 0 bases from J, with 10 bases between.

Only a few counts were recorded for this clone. CDR3 in DNA: TGTGCCAGCAGCAACGGACAGGGTGCTGAAGCTTTCTTT. Residues: CASSNGQGAEAFF. The rearrangement joins TRBV7-6 to TRBJ1-1; 8 nucleotides match TRBD1. Germline V CDR1 and CDR2: SGHVS, FNYEAQ. V shed 5 bases, J shed 6 bases, and the junction held 5 bases outside the gene matches. This CDR3 comprises 13 residues. Full variable domain (missing parts from reference TRBV7-6 and TRBJ1-1): GAGVSQSPRYKVTKRGQDVALRCDPISGHVSLYWYRQALGQGPEFLTYFNYEAQQDKSGLPNDRFSAERPEGSISTLTIQRTEQRDSAMYRCASSNGQGAEAFFGQGTRLTVV.

This chain joins TRBV23-1 and TRBJ2-2; a possible D gene is TRBD1 (6 bases). TRBV23-1 falls under the ORF class, with uncertain function. The length of the CDR3 is 15 residues. Trimming stripped 4 bases from V and 2 bases from J, with 11 bases between. The CDR3 coding sequence is TGCGCCAGCAGTCCGGGACACTTCAACACCGGGGAGCTGTTTTTT. Translation gives CASSPGHFNTGELFF.

This clone was counted only a few times. The chain combines TRBV9 with TRBJ2-7; 7 positions agree with TRBD2. The CDR3 has 13 amino acids. CDR1 and CDR2 from the germline V gene are SGDLS and YYNGEE. J gave up 7 bases and V 2 bases, and 6 bases lay outside the gene matches. The CDR3 DNA sequence: TGTGCCAGCAGCGTTGACACCGGGGGGGAGCAGTACTTC. This encodes CASSVDTGGEQYF.